Here is one T cell receptor (beta chain) with its context. Its antigen is undetermined. This sample was included in a study of OX40 agonist ivuxolimab in advanced cancers. Study at large: Patients were infused with ivuxolimab every 2 weeks at 0.01 to 10 mg/kg. Study conclusions and caveats: At doses 0.1 to 3.0 mg/kg, CD4+ and CD8+ clones expanded.

Using immunoSEQ multiplex PCR, the repertoire was profiled, and TCRdb retains in-frame clones only, with some absent. The sample yields tens of thousands of clones, about 86% seen once. If patients had autoimmune disease history or systemic immunosuppression, they were excluded. The TCR was taken from an adult with an advanced solid tumor such as melanoma, head and neck, liver or kidney cancer. This specimen was CD4+ or CD8+ T cells sorted from blood, taken in a trial of the OX40 agonist ivuxolimab.

The CDR3 sequence is CASRIQETQYF. In DNA form, the CDR3 reads TGCGCCAGTCGAATTCAAGAGACCCAGTACTTC. The chain employs TRBV5-1 and TRBJ2-5; D is uncertain. The CDR3 spans 11 residues. Germline lookup yields CDR1 SGHRS and CDR2 YFSETQ. Trimming stripped 8 bases from V and 2 bases from J, with 7 bases between.